Presented here are 27 T cell receptor beta chains from one specimen sequenced in a study of blood T cells in healthy people across ages. A second PCR of roughly 7 to 11 cycles used a sample-barcoded 5' primer and a J-beta primer mix. In TCRdb, the 5' RACE reads were re-called with MiXCR into one record per CDR3 protein. The sample carries approximately 790,000 distinct CDR3 sequences, 60% to 80% recorded once. Sequenced: blood. The receptor source for this set is a man aged 25-45 years in good health.

J is TRBJ2-3 and V is TRBV20-1, with unresolved D. The V end was cut by 5 bases, the J end by 2 bases, with 5 bases between. There are 11 residues in the CDR3. CDR1 and CDR2 (germline): DFQATT, SNEGSKA (reference sequence). The CDR3 spells CSAETTDTQYF. The CDR3 nucleotides read TGCAGTGCTGAAACCACAGATACGCAGTATTTT.

The genes are TRBV7-3 and TRBJ2-5; D is possibly TRBD2 (6 bases). The V end was cut by 3 bases, the J end by 5 bases, with 13 bases between. Looked up from germline, CDR1 is SGHTA and CDR2 is FQGTGA. The CDR3 loop spans 14 amino acids. CDR3 nucleotide sequence: TGTGCCAGCAGCTTTGGAGGGAAGGGGGAGACCCAGTACTTC. Its translation: CASSFGGKGETQYF.

This chain connects TRBV20-1 to TRBJ2-7; TRBD2 matches 12 bases. Germline-derived CDR1 and CDR2 are DFQATT and SNEGSKA (reference sequence). Unmatched junction bases numbered 9, after V lost 5 bases and J lost 1 base. The CDR3 spans 16 residues. The CDR3: CSADGLAGIRSYEQYF. DNA of the CDR3: TGCAGTGCTGACGGACTAGCGGGGATTAGGTCCTACGAGCAGTACTTC.

The genes are TRBV18 and TRBJ1-2; D gene unclear. Trimming took off 4 bases at V and 2 bases at J, with 11 bases between the two ends. The CDR3 loop spans 14 amino acids. Germline CDR1 KGHSH, CDR2 LQKENI. CDR3 amino acids: CASSLSEQNYGYTF. DNA for the CDR3: TGTGCCAGCTCACTTTCGGAACAGAACTATGGCTACACCTTC.

The V and J genes are TRBV21-1 and TRBJ1-1; TRBD1, the table's D call, lacks a check against the DNA. TRBV21-1 is designated a pseudogene. The CDR3 runs 14 residues. The chain's CDR3 is CASNRARAVTEAFF. The CDR3 DNA reads as TGTGCCAGCAACAGGGCCAGGGCGGTCACTGAAGCTTTCTTT.

The V call is TRBV10-3, the J call TRBJ2-5; no clear D. The V gene's germline CDR1 is ENHRY and CDR2 SYGVKD. This CDR3 is built from 14 residues. V was clipped by 0 bases and J by 5 bases, with 10 bases between them. CDR3 residues: CAISESNRKETQYF. CDR3 coding DNA: TGTGCCATCAGTGAGTCGAACAGAAAGGAGACCCAGTACTTC.

In the case of this clonotype: A read error may be the cause here, since a much bigger clone is one base away. This chain joins TRBV6-2 or TRBV6-3 and TRBJ2-5; D might be TRBD2 (7 bases). Trimming pared 2 bases from V and 4 bases from J, leaving 14 bases between. Germline lookup yields CDR1 MNHEY and CDR2 SVGEGT. The CDR3 spans 15 residues. The CDR3 loop is CASSYRGAGRETQYF. CDR3 bases: TGTGCCAGCAGTTACCGGGGGGCAGGGCGAGAGACCCAGTACTTC.

This clonotype showed up just a few times. The DNA for the CDR3 is TGCAGTGCTAGAGAGGCCACGACGAACTATGGCTACACCTTC. Protein product: CSAREATTNYGYTF. V gene TRBV20-1 combines with J gene TRBJ1-2; D is unclear. The CDR3 is made up of 14 amino acids. The V gene lost 0 bases and the J gene lost 2 bases, with 10 bases spanning the gap. CDR1 DFQATT and CDR2 SNEGSKA come from the germline V gene (reference sequence).

This clonotype was seen a handful of times. The gene calls are TRBV4-3 and TRBJ2-7; the match to TRBD2 covers 13 bases. Germline CDR1 reads LGHNA; CDR2 reads YSLEER. The junction had 7 bases not matched to a gene; V was cut back by 1 base and J by 10 bases. CDR3 size: 15 residues. The CDR3 region is CASSQGLAGGSPQYF. The CDR3 DNA reads TGCGCCAGCAGCCAAGGACTAGCGGGGGGAAGTCCCCAGTACTTC.

The chain uses TRBV4-3 and TRBJ2-5; 9 bases fit TRBD1. CDR3 length equals 17 residues. The V gene end was trimmed by 0 bases and the J gene end by 5 bases; junction bases not matched to a gene: 10. Germline V CDR1 and CDR2: LGHNA, YSLEER. For the CDR3, the DNA is TGCGCCAGCAGCCAAGAACTAACAGGGGGCTTCGAGGAGACCCAGTACTTC. Its protein is CASSQELTGGFEETQYF.

This clonotype turned up a few times. The rearrangement links TRBV12-3 or TRBV12-4 to TRBJ2-1; TRBD2 matches 9 bases. With V trimmed by 11 bases and J by 9 bases, 5 bases remained unmatched. CDR3 length equals 11 residues. CDR3 region: CAAGGLGEQFF. The DNA for the CDR3 is TGTGCCGCGGGGGGGCTCGGTGAGCAGTTCTTC.

Details on this clonotype: Being one base from a much bigger clone, this may be a read error. The chain couples TRBV27 to TRBJ2-7, with 7 nucleotides matching TRBD1. The CDR3 runs to 14 residues. V shed 3 bases and J 3 bases; nucleotides not matched to a gene: 5. Germline V lookup: CDR1 MNHEY, CDR2 SMNVEV (reference sequence). CDR3 in amino acids: CASSFPDRVYEQYF. CDR3 nucleotide sequence: TGTGCCAGCAGTTTCCCCGACAGGGTCTACGAGCAGTACTTC.

The CDR3, as DNA: TGCAGTGCAGGGGCGGGGGCCAGCTACAATGAGCAGTTCTTC. Translating it yields CSAGAGASYNEQFF. The V gene is TRBV20-1, the J gene TRBJ2-1, with a tentative D call TRBD2 (7 bases). The germline V gene has CDR1 DFQATT and CDR2 SNEGSKA (reference sequence). V lost 6 bases to trimming and J lost 3 bases, with 15 bases between them. The CDR3 contains 14 residues.

The chain links TRBV12-3 or TRBV12-4 to TRBJ2-7; weak D call: TRBD2 (6 bases). V gave up 1 base and J gave up 0 bases, with 16 bases separating them. This CDR3 has 17 amino acids. The CDR3 DNA reads TGTGCCAGCAGTTTAGTTGTGGGTAGGGGAGGCTCCTACGAGCAGTACTTC. It specifies CASSLVVGRGGSYEQYF.

The V gene is TRBV6-1, the J gene TRBJ2-7, with 8 bases that match TRBD1. V gave up 2 bases and J gave up 3 bases; unmatched junction bases: 6. Germline CDR1 is MNHNS and CDR2 is SASEGT. The CDR3 has 15 amino acids. The CDR3: CASSELGTGIYEQYF. The CDR3 coding sequence is TGTGCCAGCAGTGAACTTGGGACAGGCATCTACGAGCAGTACTTC.

Note on this clonotype: An end of the junction does not agree with germline; a read error may underlie this. The CDR3 reads CASSRLRTSGGEPFF. CDR3 nucleotide sequence: TGTGCCAGCAGTCGACTTCGAACTAGCGGGGGGGAGCCGTTCTTC. The chain couples TRBV9 to TRBJ2-1; 13 bases are a match to TRBD2. Per germline, CDR1 SGDLS and CDR2 YYNGEE. There are 15 residues in the CDR3. The full variable domain, rest sourced from reference TRBV9 and TRBJ2-1, is DSGVTQTPKHLITATGQRVTLRCSPRSGDLSVYWYQQSLDQGLQFLIQYYNGEERAKGNILERFSAQQFPDLHSELNLSSLELGDSALYFCASSRLRTSGGEPFFGPGTRLTVL.

The chain carries TRBV10-3 and TRBJ2-1; D ambiguous. This CDR3 has 11 residues. Trimming pared 3 bases from V and 8 bases from J, leaving 5 bases between. The V gene's germline CDR1 is ENHRY and CDR2 SYGVKD. The CDR3: CAISDGDEQFF. CDR3 DNA: TGTGCCATCAGTGACGGCGATGAGCAGTTCTTC.

This chain uses TRBV2 with TRBJ2-4, with 7 positions matching TRBD2. This CDR3 is 12 amino acids long. Germline CDR1 SNHLY, CDR2 FYNNEI. Unmatched junction bases numbered 13, after V lost 10 bases and J lost 13 bases. The CDR3 protein is CANRGRVGEQYF. Here the CDR3 DNA reads TGTGCCAATAGAGGGAGGGTCGGGGAGCAGTACTTC.

In this sample, this clonotype turned up many times. The CDR3 region is CASSPRDWENIQYF. As DNA, the CDR3 is TGTGCCAGCAGCCCCCGGGACTGGGAAAACATTCAGTACTTC. The chain couples TRBV7-2 to TRBJ2-4, with D maybe TRBD2 (6 bases). The CDR3 totals 14 residues. V lost 5 bases and J 5 bases, leaving 13 bases between the germline ends. Germline V gene lookup returns CDR1 SGHTA and CDR2 FQGNSA.

The V and J genes are TRBV7-3 and TRBJ2-1; the match to TRBD1 covers 9 bases. Matching the DNA end better, TRBJ2-7 makes the J call doubtful. The CDR3 spans 16 residues. In germline, CDR1 is SGHTA, CDR2 FQGTGA. CDR3 loop: CASSATGTGKINEQYF. CDR3 DNA: TGTGCCAGCAGCGCTACCGGGACAGGGAAGATCAATGAGCAGTACTTC.

V and J are TRBV10-3 and TRBJ2-3; D is unclear. The V end was cut by 4 bases, the J end by 0 bases, with 8 bases between. The CDR3 sequence is 14 residues long. CDR1 and CDR2 from the germline V gene are ENHRY and SYGVKD. In DNA form, the CDR3 reads TGTGCCATCAGTGGCCACATTAGCACAGATACGCAGTATTTT. It encodes CAISGHISTDTQYF.

The chain links TRBV24-1 to TRBJ1-5; the D is unclear. The CDR3 has 15 amino acids. Looked up from germline, CDR1 is KGHDR and CDR2 is SFDVKD. Trimming cost V 4 bases and J 5 bases, with 14 bases left between them. The CDR3 region is CATSDGRAFHQPQHF. In DNA, the CDR3 is TGTGCCACCAGTGACGGGAGGGCCTTTCATCAGCCCCAGCATTTT.

This chain connects TRBV2 to TRBJ2-7; 10 bases are shared with TRBD1. The CDR3 sequence is 14 residues long. Trimming cost V 3 bases and J 3 bases; bases outside gene matches: 2. Germline V gene sequence: CDR1 SNHLY, CDR2 FYNNEI. The DNA for the CDR3 is TGTGCCAGCAGTGAGGGACAGGGGCACTACGAGCAGTACTTC. Protein product: CASSEGQGHYEQYF.

The chain recombines TRBV20-1 with TRBJ1-5; a weak D match, TRBD1 (5 bases). Looked up from germline, CDR1 is DFQATT and CDR2 is SNEGSKA (reference sequence). Trimming removed 2 bases from V and 2 bases from J, with 13 bases in between. The CDR3 loop spans 15 amino acids. CDR3 residues: CSARRGSRGNQPQHF. The CDR3 coding sequence is TGCAGTGCTAGACGGGGGTCCAGGGGCAATCAGCCCCAGCATTTT.

The chain employs TRBV25-1 and TRBJ2-7; the match to TRBD1 covers 8 bases. The J call may not be correct, given that the DNA end is closer to TRBJ2-5. There are 15 residues in the CDR3. CDR1 and CDR2 (germline): MGHDK, SYGVNS. The CDR3 DNA is TGTGCCAGCAGTGATCCCACGACAGGGGACGAGACCCAGTACTTC. It is translated as CASSDPTTGDETQYF.

This chain joins TRBV20-1 and TRBJ1-2; 7 bases match TRBD1. This CDR3 has 13 amino acids. V gave up 8 bases and J gave up 8 bases; unmatched junction bases: 14. The germline CDR1 and CDR2 sequences are DFQATT and SNEGSKA (reference sequence). The DNA of the CDR3 is TGCAGTCTCGGCCCAGGGGGTAAGGTGGGCTACACCTTC. It encodes CSLGPGGKVGYTF.

This clonotype has more than one count but fewer than ten. The CDR3 coding sequence is TGCAGCGGCCAAGAAGAGACCCAGTACTTC. Protein: CSGQEETQYF. The gene calls are TRBV29-1 and TRBJ2-5; D ambiguous. Germline CDR1 SQVTM, CDR2 ANQGSEA. Trimming took 7 bases from V and 3 from J, leaving 6 bases between them. CDR3 length: 10 residues.